This T cell receptor beta chain was sequenced during a study of blood T cells in healthy people across ages. For the second PCR, which ran for about 6 to 11 cycles, a sample-barcoded 5' primer and a J-beta primer mix were used. TCRdb independently ran MiXCR on the 5' RACE reads; one entry per CDR3 protein. The data contain approximately 730,000 distinct CDR3 sequences, about 55% of them singletons. Germline values: CDR1 LNHDA, CDR2 SQIVND (reference sequence). With 1 base removed from V and 2 bases from J, the gap between germline ends came to 8 bases. The CDR3 contains 14 residues. The sample was blood. The clonotype comes from a man older than 75 in good health. V is TRBV19 and J is TRBJ2-5; unclear D gene. For the CDR3, the DNA is TGTGCCAGTAGTATAGGGCCCACTCAAGAGACCCAGTACTTC. Protein sequence: CASSIGPTQETQYF.